The present entry profiles one T cell receptor beta chain with its context. This entry is derived from a study of T cell changes during pregnancy in multiple sclerosis. Sequencing was performed with immunoSEQ multiplex PCR; in TCRdb, only in-frame clones are kept and a portion is missing. The top ten hold less than 4.5% of the sample, which has around 50,000 clones, around 93% seen once. J gave up 1 base and V 2 bases, and 8 bases lay outside the gene matches. Germline CDR1 reads SEHNR; CDR2 reads FQNEAQ (reference sequence). This CDR3 comprises 17 residues. Sample: CD8+ T cells from peripheral blood mononuclear cells, taken in the second trimester of pregnancy. The rearrangement links TRBV7-9 to TRBJ2-3; 8 bases fit TRBD2. This sequence was found in a female donor with multiple sclerosis, enrolled in a pregnancy study. This CDR3 is CASSLPQSGSGTDTQYF. In DNA form, the CDR3 reads TGTGCCAGCAGCTTACCCCAAAGCGGGAGTGGCACAGATACGCAGTATTTT. The complete variable domain, with remaining parts taken from reference TRBV7-9 and TRBJ2-3, reads DTGVSQNPRHKITKRGQNVTFRCDPISEHNRLYWYRQTLGQGPEFLTYFQNEAQLEKSRLLSDRFSAERPKGSFSTLEIQRTEQGDSAMYLCASSLPQSGSGTDTQYFGPGTRLTVL.